This T cell receptor beta chain was profiled in a study of blood T cell repertoires in COVID-19. The V gene lost 2 bases and the J gene lost 7 bases, with 9 bases spanning the gap. Per germline, CDR1 SGHNT and CDR2 YENEEA. The CDR3 consists of 13 residues. Sequencing was performed with immunoSEQ multiplex PCR; in TCRdb, only in-frame clones are kept and a portion is missing. The sample has roughly 250,000 clones, 84% seen once. The chain carries TRBV11-3 and TRBJ2-1; tentative D call: TRBD2 (6 bases). The sequence was obtained from a woman aged 40 to 50 who had recovered from COVID-19. Sequenced: peripheral blood. The CDR3 DNA sequence: TGTGCCAGCAGCTTAACCGGGGGAAATGAGCAGTTCTTC. The encoded protein is CASSLTGGNEQFF.